Here is one T cell receptor (beta chain) with its context. Other nucleotide sequences from this sample produce the same CDR3. TCRdb's copy holds only in-frame clones and misses some; the assay was immunoSEQ multiplex PCR. Of around 160,000 clones in the sample, roughly 90% were seen once. The V end was cut by 2 bases, the J end by 1 base, with 8 bases between. The CDR3 totals 14 residues. In germline, CDR1 is MNHEY, CDR2 SVGEGT. This sample was taken from a study of T cell responses to AZD1222 COVID-19 vaccine. The sequence was collected from an adult in good health. This rearrangement joins TRBV6-2 or TRBV6-3 to TRBJ1-1; D is undetermined. Sequencing used peripheral blood, obtained on day 0 of AZD1222 vaccination. CDR3: CASSYLRENTEAFF. CDR3 bases: TGTGCCAGCAGTTACCTGAGGGAGAACACTGAAGCTTTCTTT.